The 18 T cell receptor beta chains below come from one sample, sequenced in a study of human T cells and chemical hapten exposure. The time point denotes: patch test 2, 6 weeks after DPC sensitization. Described treatment: therapeutic diphenylcyclopropenone sensitization with weekly scalp DPC. TCRdb recomputed calls from the RACE reads with MiXCR, one row per CDR3 protein. Altogether nearly 55,000 distinct CDR3 sequences are present, around 9.4% being singletons, with the ten largest covering approximately 1.8%. Sequencing used whole blood, obtained in connection with sensitization to the hapten diphenylcyclopropenone (DPC). The receptors originated from a woman aged 45-60 years with alopecia areata. Some clones in this sample may be carry-over from other donors' samples.

A few counts support this clonotype. V usage is TRBV10-3 and J usage is TRBJ2-7, with unresolved D. Per the germline V gene, CDR1 is ENHRY and CDR2 is SYGVKD. The V and J ends lost 2 bases and 2 bases respectively, with 13 bases between them. The CDR3 contains 15 residues. As DNA, the CDR3 is TGTGCCATCAGTGAGGTGTCTATAGGCACCTACGAGCAGTACTTC. This translates into CAISEVSIGTYEQYF.

The V and J genes are TRBV20-1 and TRBJ1-5; the D is unclear. The V and J ends lost 6 bases and 0 bases respectively, with 24 bases between them. The CDR3 runs to 18 residues. The germline V gene has CDR1 DFQATT and CDR2 SNEGSKA (reference sequence). Written as DNA, the CDR3 is TGCAGTGCCGGCCCCCCGGGCAGCCTGGCTCTTAGCAATCAGCCCCAGCATTTT. Translating it yields CSAGPPGSLALSNQPQHF.

This clonotype turned up a few times. The V and J genes are TRBV11-2 and TRBJ2-4, with D uncertain. V shed 0 bases and J shed 7 bases, with 16 bases lying between them. There are 16 residues in the CDR3. Germline V lookup: CDR1 SGHAT, CDR2 FQNNGV. CDR3: CASSLDLTSASNIQYF. The DNA for the CDR3 is TGTGCCAGCAGCTTAGATCTGACGTCGGCCAGTAACATTCAGTACTTC.

This clonotype was detected ten times or more. The genes are TRBV6-6 and TRBJ2-7; the match to TRBD1 covers 7 bases. The CDR3 is made up of 17 amino acids. J was trimmed by 1 base and V by 2 bases; bases with no gene match: 11. Germline V lookup: CDR1 MNHNY, CDR2 SVGAGI (reference sequence). CDR3 loop: CASSYLTRTGRSYEQYF. CDR3 DNA: TGTGCCAGCAGTTACCTAACACGGACAGGTCGGTCCTACGAGCAGTACTTC.

In this sample, this clonotype turned up a few times. The J gene is TRBJ1-6, the V gene TRBV4-2, with D unclear. Per the germline V gene, CDR1 is LGHNA and CDR2 is YNFKEQ. The CDR3 has 18 amino acids. Trimming left V 0 bases short and J 6 bases short, with 18 bases between. The CDR3, as DNA: TGTGCCAGCAGCCAAGATGTTCCGGTATCTTCGGCTAATTCACCCCTCCACTTT. Translation: CASSQDVPVSSANSPLHF.

The V gene is TRBV18, the J gene TRBJ2-3, with D maybe TRBD2 (5 bases). Per the germline V gene, CDR1 is KGHSH and CDR2 is LQKENI. V was pared by 2 bases and J by 3 bases, with 12 bases between. This CDR3 spans 15 amino acids. The CDR3 protein is CASSPEHRRTDTQYF. CDR3 coding DNA: TGTGCCAGCTCACCAGAACATCGGAGGACAGATACGCAGTATTTT.

Only a few counts were recorded for this clonotype. The gene calls are TRBV29-1 and TRBJ1-1; 9 nucleotides match TRBD1. The V and J ends lost 6 bases and 0 bases, in that order; junction bases with no gene match: 5. CDR1 is SQVTM and CDR2 is ANQGSEA in the germline V gene. This CDR3 region has 14 residues. The CDR3 protein is CSVLQGALNTEAFF. The CDR3 DNA sequence: TGCAGCGTCCTACAGGGGGCTCTGAACACTGAAGCTTTCTTT.

Ten or more counts support this clonotype. The V and J genes are TRBV18 and TRBJ1-6; 8 nucleotides match TRBD1. Germline assignment: CDR1 KGHSH and CDR2 LQKENI. J gave up 10 bases and V 2 bases, and 7 bases lay outside the gene matches. The CDR3 extends over 15 amino acids. The CDR3 region is CASSPETGARSPLHF. In DNA form, the CDR3 reads TGTGCCAGCTCACCAGAGACAGGGGCGCGGTCACCCCTCCACTTT.

This clonotype was picked up many times. This sequence joins TRBV6-6 and TRBJ2-3; no reliable D call. Trimming left V 8 bases short and J 3 bases short, with 6 bases between. This CDR3 contains 11 residues. The germline gives CDR1 MNHNY, CDR2 SVGAGI (reference sequence). This CDR3 is CASGWTDTQYF. As DNA, the CDR3 is TGTGCCAGCGGTTGGACAGATACGCAGTATTTT.

A remark on this clonotype: At one end, the junction sequence differs from germline, possibly due to a read error. The chain couples TRBV28 to TRBJ2-7, with D perhaps matching TRBD1 (6 bases). Germline CDR1 MDHEN, CDR2 SYDVKM. The CDR3 runs to 14 residues. CDR3 in amino acids: CASSQGSSSNEQYF. The CDR3 bases are TGTGCCAGCAGTCAGGGGTCATCCTCCAACGAGCAGTACTTC.

The chain is built from TRBV18 and TRBJ1-1, with TRBD1 as a possible D gene (6 bases). Deletions cut 0 bases from V and 8 bases from J, with 10 bases between. CDR3 length: 13 amino acids. Germline assignment: CDR1 KGHSH and CDR2 LQKENI. DNA of the CDR3: TGTGCCAGCTCACCACCTGCCAGGGGCGAAGCTTTCTTT. It is translated as CASSPPARGEAFF.

J is TRBJ1-2 and V is TRBV29-1, with no clear D. This CDR3 contains 15 residues. Germline assignment: CDR1 SQVTM and CDR2 ANQGSEA. The germline V and J ends were trimmed by 4 bases and 2 bases, with 17 bases remaining between them. The CDR3 coding sequence is TGCAGCGTTGGACTTCTCGCGGAGGTGAACTATGGCTACACCTTC. It is translated as CSVGLLAEVNYGYTF.

In this sample, this clonotype turned up a few times. The chain carries TRBV6-6 and TRBJ2-5; TRBD1 agrees at 9 bases. V was pared by 4 bases and J by 0 bases, with 6 bases of the junction left unmatched. Germline assignment: CDR1 MNHNY and CDR2 SVGAGI (reference sequence). This CDR3 contains 16 residues. Here the CDR3 reads CASSSGGTGYQETQYF. As DNA, the CDR3 is TGTGCCAGCAGTTCCGGCGGGACAGGGTACCAAGAGACCCAGTACTTC.

The chain employs TRBV7-2 and TRBJ2-7; 10 bases fit TRBD2. CDR1 SGHTA and CDR2 FQGNSA come from the germline V gene. The CDR3 loop spans 14 amino acids. The ends lost 4 bases at V and 6 bases at J; junction bases unmatched: 6. CDR3 residues: CASSSSGRAGEQYF. The CDR3, as DNA: TGTGCCAGCAGCTCGAGCGGGAGGGCAGGCGAGCAGTACTTC.

The sample holds a few counts of this clonotype. The chain couples TRBV25-1 to TRBJ1-1, with 8 bases lining up with TRBD1. This CDR3 comprises 15 residues. In germline, CDR1 is MGHDK, CDR2 SYGVNS. After removal of 10 bases from V and 4 bases from J, the junction contained 14 bases not matched to a gene. In DNA, the CDR3 is TGTGCCACAACCCAGCGGGCAGGGGGCGTCACTGAAGCTTTCTTT. This codes for CATTQRAGGVTEAFF.

This sequence joins TRBV29-1 and TRBJ2-1, with 8 bases matching TRBD2. Germline assignment: CDR1 SQVTM and CDR2 ANQGSEA. The CDR3 runs to 16 residues. J gave up 6 bases and V 3 bases, and 13 bases lay outside the gene matches. The CDR3 here is CSVDTSGNSPANEQFF. The CDR3 region has the DNA TGCAGCGTTGATACTAGCGGAAATTCGCCGGCCAATGAGCAGTTCTTC.

This clonotype was recorded many times. V is TRBV18 and J is TRBJ1-5; no clear D. Trimming stripped 6 bases from V and 5 bases from J, with 11 bases between. CDR1 and CDR2 (germline): KGHSH, LQKENI. The CDR3 length is 13 residues. The CDR3 coding sequence is TGTGCCAGCTCTTCCGGACGGGATCAGCCCCAGCATTTT. Translation gives CASSSGRDQPQHF.

Many counts were recorded for this clonotype. The rearrangement links TRBV7-9 to TRBJ1-5; the D is unclear. Germline V CDR1 and CDR2: SEHNR, FQNEAQ (reference sequence). The V and J ends lost 5 bases and 0 bases respectively, with 11 bases between them. This CDR3 comprises 15 residues. The CDR3 bases are TGTGCCAGCAGCGACTCTAGGGTTAGCAATCAGCCCCAGCATTTT. Translation: CASSDSRVSNQPQHF.